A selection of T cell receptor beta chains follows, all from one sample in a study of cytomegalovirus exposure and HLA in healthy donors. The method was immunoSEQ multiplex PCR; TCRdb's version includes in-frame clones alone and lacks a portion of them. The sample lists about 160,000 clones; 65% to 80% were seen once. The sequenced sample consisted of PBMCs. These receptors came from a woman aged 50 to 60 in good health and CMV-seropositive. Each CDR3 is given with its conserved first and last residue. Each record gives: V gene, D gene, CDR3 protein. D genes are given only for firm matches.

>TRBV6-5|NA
CASSYSGGAVEQYF
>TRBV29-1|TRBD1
CSVFDRDRYNEQFF
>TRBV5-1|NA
CASSLGAGRSPLHF
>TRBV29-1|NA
CSVVEGSGNTESFF
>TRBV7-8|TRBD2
CASSPASGGVEDTQYF
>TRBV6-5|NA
CASSLRGTEQFF
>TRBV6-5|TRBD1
CASTGQGYTEAFF
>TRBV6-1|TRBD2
CASSAVGTSGAYEQYF
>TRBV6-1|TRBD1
CAIRQGGTDTQYF
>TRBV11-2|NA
CASSMFNNNEKLFF
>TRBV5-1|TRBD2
CASSLVPAGGQDEQFF
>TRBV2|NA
CASTDEGRANEKLFF
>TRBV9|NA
CASSTGWGTGETQYF
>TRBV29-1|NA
CSVGVLGSGKLFF
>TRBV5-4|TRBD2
CASIQTPAGGVYEQYF
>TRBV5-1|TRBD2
CASNLDAGGSYEQYF
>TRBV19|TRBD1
CASRGTVVSNQPQHF
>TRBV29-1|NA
CSVEWGRSNGYTF
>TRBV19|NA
CASSAQGWTEAFF
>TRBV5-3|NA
CARSPFCRGGYTF
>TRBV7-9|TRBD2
CASSFASGGASAKNIQYF
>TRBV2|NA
CASSDYYPKETQYF
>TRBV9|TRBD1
CASSPATGFSGNTIYF
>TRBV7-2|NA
CASTRWGVGVNSPLHF
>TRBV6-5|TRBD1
CASSYGTGTDTQYF
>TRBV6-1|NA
CASSEVSGYTF
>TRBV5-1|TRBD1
CASSPGTGPNEKLFF
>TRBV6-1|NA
CASSSDTQYF
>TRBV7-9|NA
CASQKQGANEQYF
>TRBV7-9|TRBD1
CASSATGTGEKLFF
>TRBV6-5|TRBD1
CASREQGAGGYTF
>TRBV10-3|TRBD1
CAISPDRVVRETQYF
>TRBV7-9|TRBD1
CASTTTGVNYGYTF
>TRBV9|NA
CASSYGLSNQPQHF
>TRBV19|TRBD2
CASSFRGGNTGELFF
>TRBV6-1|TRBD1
CASSEVQGGPYGYTF
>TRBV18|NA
CASSVARDLTEAFF
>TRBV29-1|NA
CSARLGGYGYTF
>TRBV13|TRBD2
CASSPPGLAYEQYF
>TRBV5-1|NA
CASRATGLQVAGELFF
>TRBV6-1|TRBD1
CASSPDRDRPQHF
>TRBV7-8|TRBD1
CASSKDRTYEQYF
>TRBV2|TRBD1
CASIRQGDYNEQFF
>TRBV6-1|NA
CASSERKQSEKLFF